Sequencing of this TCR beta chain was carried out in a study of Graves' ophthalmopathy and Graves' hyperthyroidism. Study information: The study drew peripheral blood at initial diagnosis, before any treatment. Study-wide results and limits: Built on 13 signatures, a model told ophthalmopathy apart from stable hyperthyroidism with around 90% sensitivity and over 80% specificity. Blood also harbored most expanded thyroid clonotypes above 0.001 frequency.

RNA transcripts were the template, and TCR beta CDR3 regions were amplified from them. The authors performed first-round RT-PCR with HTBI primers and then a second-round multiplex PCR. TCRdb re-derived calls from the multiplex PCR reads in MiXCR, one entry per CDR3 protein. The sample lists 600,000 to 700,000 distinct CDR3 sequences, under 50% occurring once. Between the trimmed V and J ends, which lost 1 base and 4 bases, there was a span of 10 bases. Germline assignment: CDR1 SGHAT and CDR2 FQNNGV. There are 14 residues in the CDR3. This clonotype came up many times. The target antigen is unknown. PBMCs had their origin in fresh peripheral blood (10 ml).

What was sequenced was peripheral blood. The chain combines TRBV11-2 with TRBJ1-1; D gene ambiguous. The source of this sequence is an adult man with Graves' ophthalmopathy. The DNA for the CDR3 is TGTGCCAGCAGCTTAGGGACCATAGGCACTGAAGCTTTCTTT. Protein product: CASSLGTIGTEAFF.